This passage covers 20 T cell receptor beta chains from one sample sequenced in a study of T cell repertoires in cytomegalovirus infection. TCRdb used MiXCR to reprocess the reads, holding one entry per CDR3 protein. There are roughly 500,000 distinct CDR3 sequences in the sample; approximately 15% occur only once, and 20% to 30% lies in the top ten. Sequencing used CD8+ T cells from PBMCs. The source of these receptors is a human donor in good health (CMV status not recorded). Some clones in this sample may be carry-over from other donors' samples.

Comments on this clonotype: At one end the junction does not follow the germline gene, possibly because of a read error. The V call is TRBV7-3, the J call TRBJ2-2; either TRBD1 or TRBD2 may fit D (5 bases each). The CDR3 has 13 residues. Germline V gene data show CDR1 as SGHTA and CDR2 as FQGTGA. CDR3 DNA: TGTGCCAGCAGCTTATCAGGGCCCGGGGTGCTGTGTTTT. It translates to CASSLSGPGVLCF.

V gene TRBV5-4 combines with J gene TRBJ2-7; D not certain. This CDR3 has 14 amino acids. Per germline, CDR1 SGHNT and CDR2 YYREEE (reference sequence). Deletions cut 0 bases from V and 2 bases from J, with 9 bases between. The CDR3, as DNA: TGTGCCAGCAGCTTGGGACCACCGACCTACGAGCAGTACTTC. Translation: CASSLGPPTYEQYF. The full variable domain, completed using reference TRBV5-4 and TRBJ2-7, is ETGVTQSPTHLIKTRGQQVTLRCSSQSGHNTVSWYQQALGQGPQFIFQYYREEENGRGNFPPRFSGLQFPNYSSELNVNALELDDSALYLCASSLGPPTYEQYFGPGTRLTVT.

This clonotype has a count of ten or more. The CDR3 here is CASSFQGKNEQFF. As DNA, the CDR3 is TGTGCCAGCAGCTTCCAGGGGAAGAATGAGCAGTTCTTC. The V gene is TRBV7-9, the J gene TRBJ2-1; possible D gene TRBD1, 6 bases. Germline CDR1 is SEHNR and CDR2 is FQNEAQ (reference sequence). CDR3 length: 13 amino acids. Trimming removed 3 bases at V and 7 bases at J, with 10 bases between.

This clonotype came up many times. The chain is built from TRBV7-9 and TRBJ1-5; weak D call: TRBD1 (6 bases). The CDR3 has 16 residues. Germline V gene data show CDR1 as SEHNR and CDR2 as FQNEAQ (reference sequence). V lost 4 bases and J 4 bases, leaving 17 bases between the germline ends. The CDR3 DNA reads TGTGCCAGCAGCTCATCTAGGCGCACAGGGAATCAGCCCCAGCATTTT. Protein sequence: CASSSSRRTGNQPQHF.

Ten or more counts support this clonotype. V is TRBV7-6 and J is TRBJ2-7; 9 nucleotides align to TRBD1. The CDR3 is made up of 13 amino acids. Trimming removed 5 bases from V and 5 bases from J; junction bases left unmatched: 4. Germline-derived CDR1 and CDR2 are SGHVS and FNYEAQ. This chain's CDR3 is CASSADRGDEQYF. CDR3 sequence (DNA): TGTGCCAGCAGCGCGGACAGGGGCGACGAGCAGTACTTC.

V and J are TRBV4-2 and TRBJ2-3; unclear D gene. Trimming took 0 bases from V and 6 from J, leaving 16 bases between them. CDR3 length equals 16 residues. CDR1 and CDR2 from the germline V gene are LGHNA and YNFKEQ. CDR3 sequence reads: CASSQEATSGVDTQYF. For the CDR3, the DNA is TGTGCCAGCAGCCAAGAAGCGACTTCTGGGGTGGATACGCAGTATTTT.

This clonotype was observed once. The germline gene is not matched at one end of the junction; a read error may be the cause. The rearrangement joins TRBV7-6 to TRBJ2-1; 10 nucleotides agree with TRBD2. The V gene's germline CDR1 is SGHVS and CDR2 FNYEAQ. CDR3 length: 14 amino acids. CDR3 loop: CASRASGRDKEQFF. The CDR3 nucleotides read TGTGCAAGCAGAGCCAGCGGGAGGGACAAGGAGCAGTTCTTC. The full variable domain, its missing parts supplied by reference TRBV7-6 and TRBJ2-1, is GAGVSQSPRYKVTKRGQDVALRCDPISGHVSLYWYRQALGQGPEFLTYFNYEAQQDKSGLPNDRFSAERPEGSISTLTIQRTEQRDSAMYRCASRASGRDKEQFFGPGTRLTVL.

In DNA, the CDR3 is TGTGCCAGCAGTTACTCGAAGGGAAGGGAGACCCAGTACTTC. Translated, it gives CASSYSKGRETQYF. The chain couples TRBV6-5 to TRBJ2-5; no clear D. Germline V lookup: CDR1 MNHEY, CDR2 SVGAGI. The CDR3 runs 14 residues. V shed 0 bases and J shed 5 bases, with 10 bases lying between them.

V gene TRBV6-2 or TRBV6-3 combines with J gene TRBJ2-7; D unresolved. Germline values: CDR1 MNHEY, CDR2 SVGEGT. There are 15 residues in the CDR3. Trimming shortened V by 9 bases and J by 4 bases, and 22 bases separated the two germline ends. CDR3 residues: CARSPGSVETYEQYF. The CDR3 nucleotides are TGTGCCAGAAGCCCCGGTTCGGTGGAGACTTACGAGCAGTACTTC.

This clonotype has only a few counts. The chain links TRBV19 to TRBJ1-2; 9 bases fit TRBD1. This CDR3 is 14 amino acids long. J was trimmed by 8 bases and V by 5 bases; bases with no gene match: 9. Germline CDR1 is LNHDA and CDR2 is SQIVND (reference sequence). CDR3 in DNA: TGTGCCAGTAGTGCCGGGACAGGGTTTGGGGGCTACACCTTC. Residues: CASSAGTGFGGYTF.

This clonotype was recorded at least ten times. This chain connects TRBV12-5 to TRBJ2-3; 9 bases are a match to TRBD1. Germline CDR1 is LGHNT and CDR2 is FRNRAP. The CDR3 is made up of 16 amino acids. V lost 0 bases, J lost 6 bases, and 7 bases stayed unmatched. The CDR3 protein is CASGLVGDRVEDTQYF. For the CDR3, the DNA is TGTGCTAGTGGTTTGGTAGGGGACAGGGTCGAGGATACGCAGTATTTT.

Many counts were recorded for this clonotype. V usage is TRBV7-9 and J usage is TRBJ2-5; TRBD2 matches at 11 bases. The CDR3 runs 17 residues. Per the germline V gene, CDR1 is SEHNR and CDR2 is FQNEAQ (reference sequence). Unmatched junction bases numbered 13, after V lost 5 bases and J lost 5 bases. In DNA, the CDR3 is TGTGCCAGCAGCACCTCACTAGCGGGGGCCTTGTGGGAGACCCAGTACTTC. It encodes CASSTSLAGALWETQYF.

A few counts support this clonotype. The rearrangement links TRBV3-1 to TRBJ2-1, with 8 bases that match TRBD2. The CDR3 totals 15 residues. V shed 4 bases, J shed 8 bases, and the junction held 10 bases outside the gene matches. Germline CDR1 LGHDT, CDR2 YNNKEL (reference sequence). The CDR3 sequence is CASSLPGLGNYEQFF. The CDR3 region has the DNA TGTGCCAGCAGCCTCCCGGGACTAGGTAACTATGAGCAGTTCTTC.

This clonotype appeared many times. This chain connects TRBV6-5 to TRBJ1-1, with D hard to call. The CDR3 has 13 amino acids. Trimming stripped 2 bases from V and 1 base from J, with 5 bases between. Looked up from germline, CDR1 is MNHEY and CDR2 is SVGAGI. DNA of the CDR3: TGTGCCAGCAGTTACGGGTGGAACACTGAAGCTTTCTTT. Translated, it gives CASSYGWNTEAFF.

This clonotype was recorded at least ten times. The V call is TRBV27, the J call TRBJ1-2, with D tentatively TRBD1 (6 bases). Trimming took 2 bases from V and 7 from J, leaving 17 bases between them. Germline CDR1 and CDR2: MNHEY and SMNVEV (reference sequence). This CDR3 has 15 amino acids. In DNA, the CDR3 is TGTGCCAGCAGTTTACGCAGTAGGGGGGCGCGTGGCTACACCTTC. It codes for CASSLRSRGARGYTF.

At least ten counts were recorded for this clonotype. DNA for the CDR3: TGTGCCAGCAGCCACCGAACGGTGCTCTCCTCTGGGGCCAACGTCCTGACTTTC. Translated: CASSHRTVLSSGANVLTF. The J gene is TRBJ2-6, the V gene TRBV9; D gene unclear. V dropped 4 bases and J dropped 0 bases, with 17 bases sitting between them. Germline CDR1 SGDLS, CDR2 YYNGEE. The CDR3 covers 18 residues. Variable domain in full (rest from reference TRBV9 and TRBJ2-6): DSGVTQTPKHLITATGQRVTLRCSPRSGDLSVYWYQQSLDQGLQFLIQYYNGEERAKGNILERFSAQQFPDLHSELNLSSLELGDSALYFCASSHRTVLSSGANVLTFGAGSRLTVL.

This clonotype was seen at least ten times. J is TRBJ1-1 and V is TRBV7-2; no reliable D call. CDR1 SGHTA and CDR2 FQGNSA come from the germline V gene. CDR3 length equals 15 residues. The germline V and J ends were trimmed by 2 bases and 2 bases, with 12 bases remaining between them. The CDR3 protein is CASSLSRSTNTEAFF. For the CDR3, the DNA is TGTGCCAGCAGCTTATCTCGGTCGACCAACACTGAAGCTTTCTTT.

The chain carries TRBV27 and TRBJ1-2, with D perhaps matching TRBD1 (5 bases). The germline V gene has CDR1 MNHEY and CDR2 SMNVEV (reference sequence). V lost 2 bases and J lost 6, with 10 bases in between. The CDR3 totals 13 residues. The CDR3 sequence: CASSLSRVHGYTF. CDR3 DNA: TGTGCCAGCAGTTTAAGCAGGGTACATGGCTACACCTTC.

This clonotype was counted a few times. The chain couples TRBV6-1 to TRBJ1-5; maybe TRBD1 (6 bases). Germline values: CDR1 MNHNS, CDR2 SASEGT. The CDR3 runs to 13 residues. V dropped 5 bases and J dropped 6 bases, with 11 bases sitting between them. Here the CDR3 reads CASSLRGAQPQHF. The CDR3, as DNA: TGTGCCAGCAGTTTACGGGGGGCTCAGCCCCAGCATTTT.

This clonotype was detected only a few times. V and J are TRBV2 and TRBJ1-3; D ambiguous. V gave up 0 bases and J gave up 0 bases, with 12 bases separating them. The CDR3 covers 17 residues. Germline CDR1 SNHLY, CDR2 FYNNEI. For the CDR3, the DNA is TGTGCCAGCAGTGAAGCGTATGGGCTCCTCTCTGGAAACACCATATATTTT. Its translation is CASSEAYGLLSGNTIYF.